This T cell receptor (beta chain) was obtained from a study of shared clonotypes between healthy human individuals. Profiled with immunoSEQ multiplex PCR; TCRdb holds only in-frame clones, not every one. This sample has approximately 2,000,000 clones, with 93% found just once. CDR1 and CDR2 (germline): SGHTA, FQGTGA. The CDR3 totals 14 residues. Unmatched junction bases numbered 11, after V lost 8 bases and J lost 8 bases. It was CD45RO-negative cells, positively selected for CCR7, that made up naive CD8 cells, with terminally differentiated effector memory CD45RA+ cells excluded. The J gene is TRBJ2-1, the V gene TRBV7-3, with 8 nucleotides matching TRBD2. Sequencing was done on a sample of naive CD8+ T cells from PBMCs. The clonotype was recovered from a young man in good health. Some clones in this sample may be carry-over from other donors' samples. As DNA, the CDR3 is TGTGCCAGCTCCCTGGCGGGAGGTAGGCATGAGCAGTTCTTC. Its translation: CASSLAGGRHEQFF.